This T cell receptor (beta chain) originates from a study of radiotherapy plus CTLA-4 blockade in lung cancer. Study at large: In about 20% of patients, objective responses were seen; 31% had disease control.

CDR1 is SGHVS, CDR2 FQNEAQ, per germline. V was shortened by 2 bases and J by 1 base, with 4 bases between the two germline ends. The CDR3 extends over 13 amino acids. Data came from immunoSEQ multiplex PCR; TCRdb stores just in-frame clones and leaves some out. Counted here are some 98,000 clones, 82% occurring once; the ten biggest clones make up around 3.5%. Chemo-refractory metastatic non-small-cell lung cancer patients received focal radiation with ipilimumab CTLA-4 blockade. J is TRBJ2-3 and V is TRBV7-8; D is unclear. The TCR sequence derives from a human donor with non-small cell lung cancer who had a partial response to radiotherapy plus ipilimumab. The sample was peripheral blood, taken from a patient treated with radiotherapy plus ipilimumab. The DNA for the CDR3 is TGTGCCAGCAGCTTACGTCGCACAGATACGCAGTATTTT. Encoded protein: CASSLRRTDTQYF.